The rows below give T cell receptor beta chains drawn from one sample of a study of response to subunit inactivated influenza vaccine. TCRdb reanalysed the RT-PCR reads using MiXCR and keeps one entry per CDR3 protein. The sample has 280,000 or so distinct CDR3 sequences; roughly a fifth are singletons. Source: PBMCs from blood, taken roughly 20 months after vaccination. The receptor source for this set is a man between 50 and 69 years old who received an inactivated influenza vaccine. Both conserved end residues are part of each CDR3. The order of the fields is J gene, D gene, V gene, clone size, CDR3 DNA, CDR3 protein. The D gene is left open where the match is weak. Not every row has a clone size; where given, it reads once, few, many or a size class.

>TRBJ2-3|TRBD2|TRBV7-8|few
TGTGCCAGCAGCTTACTTGGTTTCGCGGGAGTTGGGGCAGATACGCAGTATTTT
CASSLLGFAGVGADTQYF
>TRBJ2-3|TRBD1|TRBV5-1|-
TGCGCCAGCAGCCTGGACGGGACAGGGCCAGGCACAGATACGCAGTATTTT
CASSLDGTGPGTDTQYF
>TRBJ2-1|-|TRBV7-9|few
TGTGCCAGCAGCTTAGGGGCGGGACCCAACAATGAGCAGTTCTTC
CASSLGAGPNNEQFF
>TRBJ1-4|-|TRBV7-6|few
TGTGCCAGCAGGGGTGCTAATGAAAAACTGTTTTTT
CASRGANEKLFF
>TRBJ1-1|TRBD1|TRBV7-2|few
TGTGCCAGCAGCCCCATGTTGACAGGGCTTGAAGCTTTCTTT
CASSPMLTGLEAFF
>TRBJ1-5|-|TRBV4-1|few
TGCGCCAGCAGCCCCGTCTACCCTTTGGGGGGAAATCAGCCCCAGCATTTT
CASSPVYPLGGNQPQHF
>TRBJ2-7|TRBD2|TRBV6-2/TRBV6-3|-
TGTGCCAGCAGTCAACCGGGACTAGTGAACGAGCAGTACTTC
CASSQPGLVNEQYF
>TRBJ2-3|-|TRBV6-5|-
TGTGCCAGCAGTTGGAGTGGGACAGATACGCAGTATTTT
CASSWSGTDTQYF
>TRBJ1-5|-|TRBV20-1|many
TGCAGTGCTAGAGATTTGAGAACTCTGGGGGATCAGCCCCAGCATTTT
CSARDLRTLGDQPQHF
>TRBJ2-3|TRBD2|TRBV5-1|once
TGCGCCAGCAGCTTGTCGGAGCGGGGTAGGGATACGCAGTATTTT
CASSLSERGRDTQYF
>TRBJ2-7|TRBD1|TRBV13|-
TGTGCCAGCAGCAACCGGGACAGCGAGCAGTACTTC
CASSNRDSEQYF
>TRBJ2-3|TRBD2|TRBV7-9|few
TGTGCCAGCAGCCTAGCGGGGCCTGTAGATACGCAGTATTTT
CASSLAGPVDTQYF
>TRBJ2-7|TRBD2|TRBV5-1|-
TGCGCCAGCAGCTTGGGTGGGACTAAAAGCTACGAGCAGTACTTC
CASSLGGTKSYEQYF
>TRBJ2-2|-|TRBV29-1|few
TGCAGCGGGGTCACAGGGTCCACCACCGGGGAGCTGTTTTTT
CSGVTGSTTGELFF
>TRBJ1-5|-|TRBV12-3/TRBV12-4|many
TGTGCCAGCAGCCCCCAATTGGGAATGAACAATCAGCCCCAGCATTTT
CASSPQLGMNNQPQHF
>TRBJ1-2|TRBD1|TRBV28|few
TGTGCCAGCAGTTCCCAACCAGGACAGGGTAACTATGGCTACACCTTC
CASSSQPGQGNYGYTF
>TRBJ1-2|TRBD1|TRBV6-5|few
TGTGCCAGCAGTTACGACAGGGGGAGAGGCTATGGCTACACCTTC
CASSYDRGRGYGYTF
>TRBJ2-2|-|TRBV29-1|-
TGCAGCGGGAGGAGTAGCGACAACACCGGGGAGCTGTTTTTT
CSGRSSDNTGELFF
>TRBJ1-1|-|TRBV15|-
TGTGCCACCAGCGGCAGGGAGGGGGTCGAAGCTTTCTTT
CATSGREGVEAFF
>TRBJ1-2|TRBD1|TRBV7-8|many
TGTGCCAGCAGCTTAGGACAGGGGGCTTGGGGCTACACCTTC
CASSLGQGAWGYTF
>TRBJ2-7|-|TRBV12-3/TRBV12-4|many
TGTGCCAGCAGTTTAGTGCTTTTCGGGGAGAGCTCCTACGAGCAGTACTTC
CASSLVLFGESSYEQYF
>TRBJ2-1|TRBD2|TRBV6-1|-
TGTGCCAGCAGATCCGGGACTAGCGGGTTGGATGAGCAGTTCTTC
CASRSGTSGLDEQFF
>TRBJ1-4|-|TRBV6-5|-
TGTGCCAGCAGTTACGCACAGAAGCCAACTAATGAAAAACTGTTTTTT
CASSYAQKPTNEKLFF
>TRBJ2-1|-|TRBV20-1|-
TGCAGTGCTAGAGAAGACCCCTCGCGGAGCTCCTACAATGAGCAGTTCTTC
CSAREDPSRSSYNEQFF
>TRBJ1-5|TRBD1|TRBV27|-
TGTGCCAGCAGTTTAACGACAGGGTCCAACCAGCCCCAGCATTTT
CASSLTTGSNQPQHF
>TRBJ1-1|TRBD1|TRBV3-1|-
TGTGCCAGCAGCCGGACAGGGAGTAACACTGAAGCTTTCTTT
CASSRTGSNTEAFF
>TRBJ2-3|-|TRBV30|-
TGTGCCTGGAGTGTGGGCAGGGGTTTCACAGATACGCAGTATTTT
CAWSVGRGFTDTQYF
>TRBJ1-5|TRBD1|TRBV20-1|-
TGCAGTGCTACGGAGGGACAGGGACATCAGCCCCAGCATTTT
CSATEGQGHQPQHF
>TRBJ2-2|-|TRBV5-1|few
TGCGCCAGCAGCTTGGGGCTCGGGACATCCCCCCGGGAGCTGTTTTTT
CASSLGLGTSPRELFF
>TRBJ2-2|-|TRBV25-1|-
TGTGCCAGCAGGGAGGGGGCTGGGGAGCTGTTTTTT
CASREGAGELFF
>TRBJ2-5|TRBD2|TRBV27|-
TGTGCCAGCAAACCTAGCGGGTCCCAAGAGACCCAGTACTTC
CASKPSGSQETQYF
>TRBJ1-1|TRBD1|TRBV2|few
TGTGCCAGCAGTCTCGACAGGGCTGGAAACACTGAAGCTTTCTTT
CASSLDRAGNTEAFF
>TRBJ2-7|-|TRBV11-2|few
TGTGCCAGCAGCCCCTACGCAGCGGGCGACGAGCAGTACTTC
CASSPYAAGDEQYF
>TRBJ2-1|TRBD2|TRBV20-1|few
TGCAGTGCTAGCCCCAGCGGGAGGGCTTCCTACAATGAGCAGTTCTTC
CSASPSGRASYNEQFF
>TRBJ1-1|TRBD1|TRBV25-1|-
TGTGCCAGCAGTGACCCCCGGACAGGCACTGAAGCTTTCTTT
CASSDPRTGTEAFF
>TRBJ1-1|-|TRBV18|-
TGTGCCAGCTCACCTGCAGGCCACTTGAACACTGAAGCTTTCTTT
CASSPAGHLNTEAFF
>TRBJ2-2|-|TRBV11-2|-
TGTGCCAGCATGCAGGGGCGGGAGTCCTACACCGGGGAGCTGTTTTTT
CASMQGRESYTGELFF
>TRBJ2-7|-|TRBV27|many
TGTGCCAGCAGGCCGCTTGGTACCTCCTACGAGCAGTACTTC
CASRPLGTSYEQYF
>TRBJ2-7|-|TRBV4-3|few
TGCGCCAGCAGCCAAGATAGAGGACCCTTGTACGAGCAGTACTTC
CASSQDRGPLYEQYF
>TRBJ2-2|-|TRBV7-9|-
TGTGCCAGCAGCTTACGTACGGCGAACACCGGGGAGCTGTTTTTT
CASSLRTANTGELFF
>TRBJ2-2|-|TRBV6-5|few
TGTGCCAGCAGTTACTCCCCTAGGGAAGCGATCGTCACCGGGGAGCTGTTTTTT
CASSYSPREAIVTGELFF
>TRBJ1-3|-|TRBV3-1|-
TGTGCCAGCAGCCAAGCCTCTACGACTGGAAACACCATATATTTT
CASSQASTTGNTIYF
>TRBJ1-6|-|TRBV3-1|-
TGTGCCAGCAGCCAGGGCCCTCCCGGCACCTATAATTCACCCCTCCACTTT
CASSQGPPGTYNSPLHF
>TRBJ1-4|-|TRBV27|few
TGTGCCAGCAGTTTTAGGCCTCCAGGGAAAACACTCTTGTATGAAAAACTGTTTTTT
CASSFRPPGKTLLYEKLFF
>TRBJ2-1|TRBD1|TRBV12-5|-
TGTGCTAGTGGCTTGGGACAGAGCTCCTACAATGAGCAGTTCTTC
CASGLGQSSYNEQFF
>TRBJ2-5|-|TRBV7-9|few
TGTGCCAGCAGCTTTGGGACTTTGAGGGGTGGAGAGACCCAGTACTTC
CASSFGTLRGGETQYF
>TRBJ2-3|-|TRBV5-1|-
TGCGCCAGCAGCTTGGAGGGGGGAGCAGATACGCAGTATTTT
CASSLEGGADTQYF
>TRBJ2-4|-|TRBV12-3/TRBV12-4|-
TGTGCCAGCAGTTTCCAGGGAAAGTCACAAAACATTCAGTACTTC
CASSFQGKSQNIQYF
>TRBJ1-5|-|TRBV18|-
TGTGCCAGCGGTTCCGCGGGACCCCCTTATTGGCCCCAGCATTTT
CASGSAGPPYWPQHF
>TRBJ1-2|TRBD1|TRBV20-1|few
TGCAGTGCTAGATTCCCCGGGACAGGGGAGGGTTATGGCTACACCTTC
CSARFPGTGEGYGYTF
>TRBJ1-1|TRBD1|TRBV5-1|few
TGCGCCAGCAGCTCGAGCAGGGGGCTGAACACTGAAGCTTTCTTT
CASSSSRGLNTEAFF
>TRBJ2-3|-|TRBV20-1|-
TGCAGTGCTAGAGCCTTCTTGAGCACAGATACGCAGTATTTT
CSARAFLSTDTQYF
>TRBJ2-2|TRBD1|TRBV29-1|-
TGCAGCGTTACGACAGGGCACCGGGAGCTGTTTTTT
CSVTTGHRELFF
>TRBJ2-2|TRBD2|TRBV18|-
TGTGCCAGCTCACCCGGGACTAGCGGACCATTCGGGGAGCTGTTTTTT
CASSPGTSGPFGELFF
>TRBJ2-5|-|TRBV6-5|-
TGTGCCAGCAGTTACAATAACAGGGAGACCGAGTACTTC
CASSYNNRETEYF
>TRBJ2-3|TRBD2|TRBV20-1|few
TGCAGTGCAGATCTTAGCGGGAGGTCACCAGATACGCAGTATTTT
CSADLSGRSPDTQYF